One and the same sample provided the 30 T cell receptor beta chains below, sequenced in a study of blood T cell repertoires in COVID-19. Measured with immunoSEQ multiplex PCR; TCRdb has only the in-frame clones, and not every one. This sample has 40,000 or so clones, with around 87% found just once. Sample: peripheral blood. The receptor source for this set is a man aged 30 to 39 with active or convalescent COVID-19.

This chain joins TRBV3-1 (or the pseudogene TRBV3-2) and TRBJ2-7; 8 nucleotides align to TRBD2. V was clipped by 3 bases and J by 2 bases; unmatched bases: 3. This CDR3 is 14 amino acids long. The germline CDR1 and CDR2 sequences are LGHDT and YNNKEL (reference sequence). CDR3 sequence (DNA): TGTGCCAGCAGCCACGGGACTAGGGCCTACGAGCAGTACGTC. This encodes CASSHGTRAYEQYV.

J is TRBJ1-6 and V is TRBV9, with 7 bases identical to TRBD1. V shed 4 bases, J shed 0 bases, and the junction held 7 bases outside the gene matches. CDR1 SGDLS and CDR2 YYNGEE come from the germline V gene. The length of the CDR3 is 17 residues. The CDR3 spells CASSPRQGSSYNSPLHF. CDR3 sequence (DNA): TGTGCCAGCAGCCCCCGACAGGGAAGCTCCTATAATTCACCCCTCCACTTT.

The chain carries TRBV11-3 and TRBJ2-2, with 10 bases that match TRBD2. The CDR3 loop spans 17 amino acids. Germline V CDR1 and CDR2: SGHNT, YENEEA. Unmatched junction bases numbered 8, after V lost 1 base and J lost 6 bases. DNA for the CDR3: TGTGCCAGCAGCTTAGCCCAACTAGCGGGACTCGCCGGGGAGCTGTTTTTT. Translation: CASSLAQLAGLAGELFF. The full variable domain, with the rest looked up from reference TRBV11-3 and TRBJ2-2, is EAGVVQSPRYKIIEKKQPVAFWCNPISGHNTLYWYLQNLGQGPELLIRYENEEAVDDSQLPKDRFSAERLKGVDSTLKIQPAELGDSAVYLCASSLAQLAGLAGELFFGEGSRLTVL.

The CDR3 spells CASSSSSGVYNEQFF. The CDR3 DNA reads as TGTGCCAGCAGCTCATCTAGCGGAGTCTACAATGAGCAGTTCTTC. The J gene is TRBJ2-1, the V gene TRBV5-8; 7 bases are a match to TRBD2. CDR1 is SGHTS, CDR2 YDEGEE, per germline. The CDR3 is 15 residues long. V shed 3 bases and J 3 bases; nucleotides not matched to a gene: 6.

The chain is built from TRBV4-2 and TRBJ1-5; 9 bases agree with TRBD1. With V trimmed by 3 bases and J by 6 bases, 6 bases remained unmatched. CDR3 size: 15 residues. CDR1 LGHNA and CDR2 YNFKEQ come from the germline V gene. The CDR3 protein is CASSQNRGRGQPQHF. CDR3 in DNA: TGTGCCAGCAGCCAGAACAGGGGGCGCGGTCAGCCCCAGCATTTT.

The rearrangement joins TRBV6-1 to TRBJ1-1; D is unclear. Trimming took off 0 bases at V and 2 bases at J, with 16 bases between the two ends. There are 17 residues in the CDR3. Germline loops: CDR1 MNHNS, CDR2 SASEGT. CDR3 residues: CASSEAWAVRPNTEAFF. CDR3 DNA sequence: TGTGCCAGCAGTGAAGCTTGGGCTGTCCGACCCAACACTGAAGCTTTCTTT.

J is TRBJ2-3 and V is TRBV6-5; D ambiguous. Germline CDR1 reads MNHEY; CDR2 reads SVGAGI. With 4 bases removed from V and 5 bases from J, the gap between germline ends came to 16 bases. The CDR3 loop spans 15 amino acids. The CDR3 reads CASSSTGSPLDTQYF. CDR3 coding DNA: TGTGCCAGCAGTTCAACCGGTTCTCCATTAGATACGCAGTATTTT.

CDR3 protein: CASRYDRASNSPLHF. CDR3 DNA: TGTGCCAGCAGGTATGACAGGGCCTCTAATTCACCCCTCCACTTT. The V and J genes are TRBV28 and TRBJ1-6; 7 positions agree with TRBD1. Germline V CDR1 and CDR2: MDHEN, SYDVKM. The V gene end was trimmed by 6 bases and the J gene end by 6 bases; junction bases not matched to a gene: 8. The CDR3 length is 15 residues.

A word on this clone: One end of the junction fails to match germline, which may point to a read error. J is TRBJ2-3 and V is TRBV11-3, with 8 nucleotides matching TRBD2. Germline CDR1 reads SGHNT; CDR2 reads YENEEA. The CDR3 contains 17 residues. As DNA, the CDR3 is TGTGCCAGCAGCTTAGATGGTAGGGCGGGAGGAACAGATATGCAGTATTTT. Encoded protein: CASSLDGRAGGTDMQYF.

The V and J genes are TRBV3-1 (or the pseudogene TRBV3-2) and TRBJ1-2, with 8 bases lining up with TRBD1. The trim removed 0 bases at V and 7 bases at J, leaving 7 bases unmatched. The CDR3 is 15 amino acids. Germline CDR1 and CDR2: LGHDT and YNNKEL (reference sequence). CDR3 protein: CASSQEVQGGAGYTF. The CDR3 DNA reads TGTGCCAGCAGCCAAGAGGTACAGGGGGGTGCTGGCTACACCTTC.

In nucleotides, the CDR3 is TGTGCCAGCAGCCAGGTTGGCAGGGGGTACAATGAGCAGTTCTTC. As protein: CASSQVGRGYNEQFF. This chain connects TRBV14 to TRBJ2-1; the match to TRBD1 covers 7 bases. In germline, CDR1 is SGHDN, CDR2 FVKESK. The J segment lost 4 bases and the V segment lost 3 bases, leaving 6 bases of the junction unmatched. The CDR3 totals 15 residues.

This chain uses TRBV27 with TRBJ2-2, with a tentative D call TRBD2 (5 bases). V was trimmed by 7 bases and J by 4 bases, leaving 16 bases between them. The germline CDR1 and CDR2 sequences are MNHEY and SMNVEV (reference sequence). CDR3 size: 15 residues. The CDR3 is CASKVVSEITGELFF. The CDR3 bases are TGTGCCAGCAAAGTCGTTAGCGAAATCACCGGGGAGCTGTTTTTT.

For the CDR3, the DNA is TGCGCCAGCAGTGAGTCGCGAGCGGGAGCCGGGCGCAATGAGCAGTTCTTC. Translating it yields CASSESRAGAGRNEQFF. The V and J genes are TRBV10-1 and TRBJ2-1; 8 positions agree with TRBD2. V was pared by 0 bases and J by 6 bases, with 10 bases of the junction left unmatched. Germline CDR1 and CDR2: WNHNN and SYGVQD (reference sequence). There are 17 residues in the CDR3.

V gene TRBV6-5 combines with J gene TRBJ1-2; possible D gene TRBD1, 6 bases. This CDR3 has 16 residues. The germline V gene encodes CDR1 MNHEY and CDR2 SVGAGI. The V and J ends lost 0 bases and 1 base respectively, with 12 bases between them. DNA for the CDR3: TGTGCCAGCAGTTACTCGACAGGAGTCCATAACTATGGCTACACCTTC. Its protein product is CASSYSTGVHNYGYTF.

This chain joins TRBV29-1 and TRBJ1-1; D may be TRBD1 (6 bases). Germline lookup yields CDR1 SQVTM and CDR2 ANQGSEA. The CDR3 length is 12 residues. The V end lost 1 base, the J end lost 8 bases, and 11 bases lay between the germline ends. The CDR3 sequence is CSVEVGGAEAFF. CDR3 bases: TGCAGCGTTGAAGTTGGGGGGGCCGAAGCTTTCTTT.

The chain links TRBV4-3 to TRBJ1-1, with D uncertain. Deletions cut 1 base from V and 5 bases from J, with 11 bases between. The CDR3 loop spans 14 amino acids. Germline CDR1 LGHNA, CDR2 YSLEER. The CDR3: CASSQVWRGTEAFF. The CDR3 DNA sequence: TGCGCCAGCAGCCAAGTCTGGAGAGGGACTGAAGCTTTCTTT.

The CDR3 DNA reads as TGTGCCAGCAGCCCTCTGTCGGGACTAGCGGAAAGCACAGATACGCAGTATTTT. This codes for CASSPLSGLAESTDTQYF. The chain employs TRBV9 and TRBJ2-3, with 11 nucleotides matching TRBD2. The V gene's germline CDR1 is SGDLS and CDR2 YYNGEE. CDR3 length equals 18 residues. The junction had 10 bases not matched to a gene; V was cut back by 4 bases and J by 0 bases.

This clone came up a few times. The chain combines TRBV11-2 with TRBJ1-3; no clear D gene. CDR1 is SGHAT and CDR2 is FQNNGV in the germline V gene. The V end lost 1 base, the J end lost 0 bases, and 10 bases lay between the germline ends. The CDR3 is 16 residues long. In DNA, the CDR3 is TGTGCCAGCAGCTTAGCGCGAGTGAGCTCTGGAAACACCATATATTTT. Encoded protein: CASSLARVSSGNTIYF.

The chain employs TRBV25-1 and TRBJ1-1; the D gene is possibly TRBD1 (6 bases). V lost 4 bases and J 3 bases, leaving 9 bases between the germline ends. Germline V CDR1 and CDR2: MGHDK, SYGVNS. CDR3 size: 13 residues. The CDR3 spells CASSAQGHTEAFF. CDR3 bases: TGTGCCAGCAGTGCGCAGGGGCACACTGAAGCTTTCTTT. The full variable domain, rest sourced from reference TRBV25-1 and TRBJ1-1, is EADIYQTPRYLVIGTGKKITLECSQTMGHDKMYWYQQDPGMELHLIHYSYGVNSTEKGDLSSESTVSRIRTEHFPLTLESARPSHTSQYLCASSAQGHTEAFFGQGTRLTVV.

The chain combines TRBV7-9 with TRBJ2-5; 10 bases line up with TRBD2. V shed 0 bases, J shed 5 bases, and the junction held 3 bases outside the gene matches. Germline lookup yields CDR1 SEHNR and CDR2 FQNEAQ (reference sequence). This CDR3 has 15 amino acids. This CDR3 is CASSLATSGFETQYF. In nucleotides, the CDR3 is TGTGCCAGCAGCTTAGCGACTAGCGGGTTTGAGACCCAGTACTTC.

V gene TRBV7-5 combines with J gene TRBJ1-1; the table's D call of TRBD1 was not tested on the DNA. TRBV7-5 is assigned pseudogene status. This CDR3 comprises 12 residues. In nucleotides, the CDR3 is TGTGCCAGAAGCGCCAGGGTGGTTGAAGCTTTCTTT. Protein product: CARSARVVEAFF.

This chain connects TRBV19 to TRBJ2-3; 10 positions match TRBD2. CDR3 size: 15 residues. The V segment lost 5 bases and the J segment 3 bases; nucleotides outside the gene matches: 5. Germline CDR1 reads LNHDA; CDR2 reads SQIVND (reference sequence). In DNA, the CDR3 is TGTGCCAGTAGTGGACTAGCGGTTGGGACAGATACGCAGTATTTT. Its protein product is CASSGLAVGTDTQYF.

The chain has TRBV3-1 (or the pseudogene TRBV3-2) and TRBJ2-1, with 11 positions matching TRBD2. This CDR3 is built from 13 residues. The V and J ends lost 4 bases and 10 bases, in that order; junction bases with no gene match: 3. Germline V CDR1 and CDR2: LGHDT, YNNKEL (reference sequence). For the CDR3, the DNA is TGTGCCAGCAGCCCTAGCGGGGGGAGCGAGCAGTTCTTC. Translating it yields CASSPSGGSEQFF.

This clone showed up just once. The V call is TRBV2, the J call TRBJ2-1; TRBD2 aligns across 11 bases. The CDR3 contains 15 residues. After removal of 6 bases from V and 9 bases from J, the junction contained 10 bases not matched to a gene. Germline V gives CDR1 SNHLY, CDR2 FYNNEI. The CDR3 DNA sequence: TGTGCCAGCAGCGCTACTAGCGGGAGACGGGGTGAGCAGTTCTTC. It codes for CASSATSGRRGEQFF. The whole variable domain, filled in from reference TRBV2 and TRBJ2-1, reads EPEVTQTPSHQVTQMGQEVILRCVPISNHLYFYWYRQILGQKVEFLVSFYNNEISEKSEIFDDQFSVERPDGSNFTLKIRSTKLEDSAMYFCASSATSGRRGEQFFGPGTRLTVL.

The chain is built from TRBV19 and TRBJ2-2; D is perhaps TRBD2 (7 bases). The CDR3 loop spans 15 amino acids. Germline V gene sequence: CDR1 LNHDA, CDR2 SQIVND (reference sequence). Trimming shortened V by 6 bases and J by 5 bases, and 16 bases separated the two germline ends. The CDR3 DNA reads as TGTGCCAGTAGAGGGGGGGCCGTTCTTACCGGGGAGCTGTTTTTT. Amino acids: CASRGGAVLTGELFF.

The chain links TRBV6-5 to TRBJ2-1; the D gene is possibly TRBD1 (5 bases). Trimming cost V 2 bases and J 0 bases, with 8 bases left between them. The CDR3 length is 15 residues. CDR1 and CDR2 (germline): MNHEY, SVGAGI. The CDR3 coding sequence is TGTGCCAGCAGTTACAGGGGAATCTCCTACAATGAGCAGTTCTTC. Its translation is CASSYRGISYNEQFF.

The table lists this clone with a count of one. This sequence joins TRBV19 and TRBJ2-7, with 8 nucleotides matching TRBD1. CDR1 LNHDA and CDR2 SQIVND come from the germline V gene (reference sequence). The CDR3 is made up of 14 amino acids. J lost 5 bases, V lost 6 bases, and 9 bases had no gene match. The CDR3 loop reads CASRDGQGRHEQYF. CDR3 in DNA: TGTGCCAGTAGGGACGGACAGGGCAGGCACGAGCAGTACTTC.

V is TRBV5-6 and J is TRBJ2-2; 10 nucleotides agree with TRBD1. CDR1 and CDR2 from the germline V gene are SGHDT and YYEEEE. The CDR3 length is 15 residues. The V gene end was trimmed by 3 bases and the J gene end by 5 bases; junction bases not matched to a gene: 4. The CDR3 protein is CASSWGDRGTGELFF. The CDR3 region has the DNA TGTGCCAGCAGCTGGGGGGACAGGGGAACCGGGGAGCTGTTTTTT.

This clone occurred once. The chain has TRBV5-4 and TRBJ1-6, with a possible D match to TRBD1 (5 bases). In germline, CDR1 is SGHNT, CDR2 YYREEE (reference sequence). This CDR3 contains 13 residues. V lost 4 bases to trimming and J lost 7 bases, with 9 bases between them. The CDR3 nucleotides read TGTGCCAGCAGCCGGGGACTGAATTCACCCCTCCACTTT. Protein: CASSRGLNSPLHF.

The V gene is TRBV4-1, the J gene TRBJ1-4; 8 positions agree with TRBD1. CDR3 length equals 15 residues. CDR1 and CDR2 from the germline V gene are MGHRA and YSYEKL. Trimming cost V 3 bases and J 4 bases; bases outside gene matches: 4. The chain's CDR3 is CASSHGTGLNEKLFF. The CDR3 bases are TGCGCCAGCAGCCACGGGACAGGTCTTAATGAAAAACTGTTTTTT.